The T cell receptor beta chain under discussion was sequenced for a study of shared clonotypes between healthy human individuals. DNA at around 190 ng, roughly 30,000 T cell genomes, went into sorted-subset replicate PCRs. Using immunoSEQ multiplex PCR, the repertoire was profiled, and TCRdb retains in-frame clones only, with some absent. The table shows 2 million to 2.5 million clones, with about 92% occurring only once. With V trimmed by 3 bases and J by 8 bases, 7 bases remained unmatched. The CDR3 is 15 amino acids. The V gene's germline CDR1 is KGHSH and CDR2 LQKENI. This chain uses TRBV18 with TRBJ1-4; 9 bases line up with TRBD1. This sequence was found in a young man in good health. Some clones in this sample may be carry-over from other donors' samples. Source material: naive CD4+ T cells from PBMCs. The subset here: CD45RA+ positively selected. CDR3 residues: CASSPSGTGIEKLFF. The CDR3 DNA reads TGTGCCAGCTCACCGTCCGGGACAGGGATCGAAAAACTGTTTTTT.